These 14 T cell receptor beta chains were all obtained from the same sample, sequenced in a study of blood T cell repertoires in COVID-19. The table came from immunoSEQ multiplex PCR; TCRdb's copy has only in-frame clones and leaves some out. The profile shows about 45,000 clones, about 85% of them singletons. Sequences were obtained from peripheral blood. These receptors all stem from a woman of 80 years or more with acute or convalescent COVID-19.

V is TRBV19 and J is TRBJ2-3, with TRBD2 identical over 12 bases. Germline lookup yields CDR1 LNHDA and CDR2 SQIVND (reference sequence). This CDR3 region has 16 residues. J lost 2 bases, V lost 5 bases, and 5 bases had no gene match. CDR3 coding DNA: TGTGCCAGTAGTGTTACTAGCGGGAGGACCACAGATACGCAGTATTTT. It codes for CASSVTSGRTTDTQYF.

The J gene is TRBJ2-5, the V gene TRBV5-1, with D maybe TRBD2 (5 bases). Germline V gives CDR1 SGHRS, CDR2 YFSETQ. This CDR3 contains 16 residues. V lost 4 bases and J lost 5, with 21 bases in between. In DNA form, the CDR3 reads TGCGCCAGCAGCCCCTCCCCAGCGGCCATGAGGGAGACCCAGTACTTC. It specifies CASSPSPAAMRETQYF.

The chain joins TRBV9 to TRBJ2-7, with D possibly matching TRBD2 (7 bases). The CDR3 contains 14 residues. From germline, CDR1 is SGDLS and CDR2 YYNGEE. Trimming took off 4 bases at V and 2 bases at J, with 13 bases between the two ends. The CDR3 loop reads CASSWGGGPYEQYF. The DNA of the CDR3 is TGTGCCAGCAGCTGGGGAGGGGGGCCCTACGAGCAGTACTTC.

This sequence joins TRBV5-1 and TRBJ2-3; TRBD1 might be the D (6 bases). Trimming stripped 4 bases from V and 0 bases from J, with 12 bases between. Germline CDR1 reads SGHRS; CDR2 reads YFSETQ. The CDR3 is 15 residues long. DNA for the CDR3: TGCGCCAGCAGCCCGGAAGGACAGAGCACAGATACGCAGTATTTT. This sequence encodes CASSPEGQSTDTQYF.

V usage is TRBV28 and J usage is TRBJ2-7; possible D gene TRBD2, 6 bases. V lost 10 bases and J lost 2, with 15 bases in between. The germline V gene encodes CDR1 MDHEN and CDR2 SYDVKM. The CDR3 length is 13 residues. The CDR3 region is CATLGWEAYEQYF. Here the CDR3 DNA reads TGTGCCACCCTAGGATGGGAGGCCTACGAGCAGTACTTC.

V is TRBV7-2 and J is TRBJ2-3; no reliable D call. This CDR3 is built from 16 residues. Germline CDR1 is SGHTA and CDR2 is FQGNSA. V shed 1 base and J shed 0 bases, with 11 bases lying between them. The CDR3 nucleotides are TGTGCCAGCAGCTTAGAGCGAGCGCGTAGCACAGATACGCAGTATTTT. Protein product: CASSLERARSTDTQYF.

This clone was found once. The gene calls are TRBV14 and TRBJ2-4; D might be TRBD2 (6 bases). The CDR3 runs 15 residues. Trimming took off 5 bases at V and 1 base at J, with 12 bases between the two ends. Germline V gene data show CDR1 as SGHDN and CDR2 as FVKESK. CDR3 sequence: CASSSGGVAKNIQYF. The CDR3 coding sequence is TGTGCCAGCAGCTCAGGAGGGGTTGCCAAAAACATTCAGTACTTC.

This clone was counted between two and nine times. The chain couples TRBV6-5 to TRBJ1-6, with TRBD1 matching over 8 bases. Germline CDR1 reads MNHEY; CDR2 reads SVGAGI. The CDR3 loop spans 15 amino acids. V lost 6 bases and J lost 7; bases outside the gene matches: 8. The CDR3 sequence: CASRMDRVQNSPLHF. In nucleotides, the CDR3 is TGTGCCAGCAGGATGGACAGGGTGCAAAATTCACCCCTCCACTTT.

The V and J genes are TRBV28 and TRBJ1-2; possibly TRBD1 for D (5 bases). CDR1 and CDR2 from the germline V gene are MDHEN and SYDVKM. The V end was cut by 5 bases, the J end by 4 bases, with 14 bases between. The CDR3 extends over 14 amino acids. The CDR3 region is CASSLGLGGYGYTF. The CDR3, as DNA: TGTGCCAGCAGTCTAGGACTCGGGGGCTATGGCTACACCTTC.

There are a few counts of this clone. The rearrangement links TRBV4-1 to TRBJ2-2; possible D gene TRBD2, 6 bases. With 1 base removed from V and 8 bases from J, the gap between germline ends came to 8 bases. The germline V gene has CDR1 MGHRA and CDR2 YSYEKL. This CDR3 has 13 residues. The CDR3 loop reads CASSQGRDGELFF. The CDR3 bases are TGCGCCAGCAGCCAAGGGCGGGATGGGGAGCTGTTTTTT.

The chain is built from TRBV27 and TRBJ2-7, with D perhaps matching TRBD1 (5 bases). V lost 7 bases to trimming and J lost 3 bases, with 22 bases between them. This CDR3 is built from 16 residues. The V gene's germline CDR1 is MNHEY and CDR2 SMNVEV (reference sequence). DNA for the CDR3: TGTGCCAGCAAAGGGGCCAGGGCTGCGCTCTTCTACGAGCAGTACTTC. Its protein is CASKGARAALFYEQYF.

The J gene is TRBJ2-3, the V gene TRBV2; D unclear. V shed 4 bases and J shed 0 bases, with 11 bases lying between them. The CDR3 totals 15 residues. Germline loops: CDR1 SNHLY, CDR2 FYNNEI. The CDR3, as DNA: TGTGCCAGCAGTGCCCAAGCCGTAAGCACAGATACGCAGTATTTT. Translated: CASSAQAVSTDTQYF.

V and J are TRBV7-9 and TRBJ2-2; TRBD1 matches at 12 bases. The V and J ends lost 5 bases and 3 bases, in that order; junction bases with no gene match: 7. Germline CDR1 reads SEHNR; CDR2 reads FQNEAQ (reference sequence). The length of the CDR3 is 17 residues. The chain's CDR3 is CASSHPGQGAYTGELFF. CDR3 in DNA: TGTGCCAGCAGCCACCCGGGACAGGGGGCTTACACCGGGGAGCTGTTTTTT.

The CDR3, as DNA: TGTGCCAGCAGCTTACGGACAGGGTCCGAGCAGTACTTC. Translated: CASSLRTGSEQYF. The chain recombines TRBV7-9 with TRBJ2-7; TRBD1 matches at 8 bases. J lost 6 bases, V lost 2 bases, and 3 bases had no gene match. The germline V gene has CDR1 SEHNR and CDR2 FQNEAQ (reference sequence). The CDR3 has 13 residues.